These T cell receptor beta chains were read from a single sample in a study of T cells after yellow fever vaccination. TCRdb called the 5' RACE reads again in MiXCR, with one record for every CDR3 protein. The sample shows 500,000 to 650,000 distinct CDR3 sequences, roughly an eighth of them seen only once. The sequenced sample was PBMCs, obtained on the day of the yellow fever booster vaccination. The receptors shown here come from a man aged 25-45 years who received the YFV17D yellow fever vaccine. Both conserved end residues are trimmed from each CDR3. The D gene is left open where the match is weak.

TRBD2	TRBV5-1	ASSLDMGGSSYEQY
.	TRBV20-1	SASGNEPNHEQY
TRBD2	TRBV5-6	ASSSRGGTQY
.	TRBV14	ASSQDQRPRSEQF
.	TRBV20-1	SATVLSRSTDTQY
.	TRBV29-1	SVEDEGTGGYEQY
TRBD2	TRBV7-2	ASSSGTISEQF
.	TRBV6-5	ASSYLGVTVTQY
.	TRBV20-1	SAEDKSSYNEQF
.	TRBV6-5	ASSYSIGSQTDTQY
.	TRBV11-2	ATFGGYEQY
TRBD1	TRBV20-1	SAYRGGDTQY
.	TRBV3-1	ASSRRENTEAF
.	TRBV4-3	ASSQGSHSSYNEQF
TRBD2	TRBV20-1	SARWGGRQHNEQF
TRBD2	TRBV12-3/TRBV12-4	ASSLGGSLADTQY
.	TRBV20-1	SATQGDQPQH
TRBD2	TRBV9	ASSPEGLGRADTQY
.	TRBV7-2	ASSSKGVSPDIQY
TRBD2	TRBV29-1	SVGGGSGSDEQF
.	TRBV6-5	ASSYSTGGNLDREQY
TRBD2	TRBV28	ASRSGATDTQY